A single sample gave rise to the 27 T cell receptor beta chains below, sequenced in a study of CD8 T cells in ankylosing spondylitis. TCRdb processed the 5' RACE reads anew with MiXCR; each CDR3 protein has one entry. Here the sample spans a few hundred thousand distinct CDR3 sequences, around 20% being singletons. Material: blood, either unsorted or a sorted T cell fraction (not recorded which). Every receptor here comes from a male donor with ankylosing spondylitis or in good health (not recorded which).

The chain combines TRBV20-1 with TRBJ1-1; D gene uncertain. The CDR3 runs 11 residues. The V end was cut by 3 bases, the J end by 7 bases, with 9 bases between. Germline values: CDR1 DFQATT, CDR2 SNEGSKA (reference sequence). CDR3 sequence: CSASRADEAFF. CDR3 nucleotides: TGCAGTGCTAGTCGGGCGGATGAAGCTTTCTTT.

The chain links TRBV19 to TRBJ2-1, with D unclear. Trimming shortened V by 3 bases and J by 1 base, and 7 bases separated the two germline ends. The CDR3 is made up of 14 amino acids. Germline-derived CDR1 and CDR2 are LNHDA and SQIVND (reference sequence). The CDR3 sequence is CASSIGRSYNEQFF. CDR3 nucleotides: TGTGCCAGTAGTATCGGCAGGTCCTACAATGAGCAGTTCTTC.

The rearrangement links TRBV9 to TRBJ1-2, with D possibly being TRBD1 (5 bases). The ends were cut back, 0 bases at V and 0 bases at J, with 15 bases in the middle. Germline V gene data show CDR1 as SGDLS and CDR2 as YYNGEE. The CDR3 covers 17 residues. CDR3 nucleotides: TGTGCCAGCAGCGTAGCCTCAGGGTTGGTTGCTAACTATGGCTACACCTTC. It is translated as CASSVASGLVANYGYTF.

This clonotype was picked up a small number of times. This sequence joins TRBV10-3 and TRBJ1-5; 9 nucleotides line up with TRBD1. Germline assignment: CDR1 ENHRY and CDR2 SYGVKD. The V and J ends lost 6 bases and 3 bases, in that order; junction bases with no gene match: 12. CDR3 size: 17 residues. The CDR3 sequence: CAISPRDRDLYNQPQHF. In DNA form, the CDR3 reads TGTGCCATCAGCCCCCGGGACAGGGACCTATACAATCAGCCCCAGCATTTT.

This clonotype was seen more than once but under ten times. The V call is TRBV5-1, the J call TRBJ1-4; TRBD1 might be the D (6 bases). Germline V gene sequence: CDR1 SGHRS, CDR2 YFSETQ. The CDR3 runs to 15 residues. V was shortened by 3 bases and J by 7 bases, with 16 bases between the two germline ends. The CDR3 sequence is CASSSSGTRGEKLFF. Here the CDR3 DNA reads TGCGCCAGCAGCTCCTCGGGGACACGGGGTGAAAAACTGTTTTTT.

The gene calls are TRBV29-1 and TRBJ2-1, with TRBD1 matching 7 bases. This CDR3 comprises 15 residues. V trimming: 0 bases; J trimming: 6 bases; junction bases outside the gene matches: 8. CDR1 is SQVTM and CDR2 is ANQGSEA in the germline V gene. The CDR3 DNA sequence: TGCAGCGTTGAAGATGGGACAGCGATAGTCAATGAGCAGTTCTTC. This sequence encodes CSVEDGTAIVNEQFF.

This clonotype has only a few counts. The V call is TRBV12-3 or TRBV12-4, the J call TRBJ1-6; possibly TRBD1 for D (5 bases). The CDR3 covers 17 residues. With 1 base removed from V and 0 bases from J, the gap between germline ends came to 10 bases. CDR3 region: CASSLEGLSSYNSPLHF. The DNA of the CDR3 is TGTGCCAGCAGTTTAGAGGGACTAAGCTCCTATAATTCACCCCTCCACTTT.

This clonotype was counted between two and nine times. This sequence joins TRBV20-1 and TRBJ2-1; D gene ambiguous. V lost 4 bases and J lost 4, with 11 bases in between. CDR3 size: 13 residues. Germline V CDR1 and CDR2: DFQATT, SNEGSKA (reference sequence). The CDR3, as DNA: TGCAGTGCTAAACCCGACTGGTACAATGAGCAGTTCTTC. It is translated as CSAKPDWYNEQFF.

This chain links TRBV7-6 with TRBJ2-2; D gene ambiguous. CDR1 and CDR2 from the germline V gene are SGHVS and FNYEAQ. This CDR3 comprises 13 residues. V was clipped by 4 bases and J by 3 bases, with 6 bases between them. CDR3 in DNA: TGTGCCAGCAGCTCCACATACACCGGGGAGCTGTTTTTT. Translated: CASSSTYTGELFF.

The chain links TRBV20-1 to TRBJ2-7; D assignment may be TRBD1 or TRBD2 (5 bases each). This CDR3 has 14 residues. The V gene's germline CDR1 is DFQATT and CDR2 SNEGSKA (reference sequence). V was trimmed by 3 bases and J by 1 base, leaving 13 bases between them. CDR3 in DNA: TGCAGTGCTAGGCCCGGGACGGTATCCTACGAGCAGTACGTC. Translated: CSARPGTVSYEQYV.

A few counts support this clonotype. This chain links TRBV4-2 with TRBJ2-2, with D unclear. CDR1 and CDR2 (germline): LGHNA, YNFKEQ. CDR3 length equals 18 residues. The germline V and J ends were trimmed by 6 bases and 0 bases, with 20 bases remaining between them. The chain's CDR3 is CASRLELKYRTNTGELFF. In DNA, the CDR3 is TGTGCCAGCAGGCTAGAGCTTAAATACAGAACGAACACCGGGGAGCTGTTTTTT.

A remark on this clonotype: Sequence at one end of the junction differs from germline and may be a read error. The chain is built from TRBV6-1 and TRBJ1-6; D gene uncertain. This CDR3 has 15 residues. CDR1 is MNHNS and CDR2 is SASEGT in the germline V gene. CDR3 sequence (DNA): TGTGCCAGCAGTAAGCCCGGGTCCTCTAATTCACCCCTCCACTTT. Translation gives CASSKPGSSNSPLHF.

The chain joins TRBV4-1 to TRBJ1-4; D unclear. Trimming cost V 1 base and J 5 bases, with 11 bases left between them. This CDR3 is 15 amino acids long. The V gene's germline CDR1 is MGHRA and CDR2 YSYEKL. The DNA for the CDR3 is TGCGCCAGCAGCCAAGGGATCCAGGCGAATGAAAAACTGTTTTTT. Translating gives CASSQGIQANEKLFF.

In its sample, this clonotype was seen a few times. The gene calls are TRBV20-1 and TRBJ2-5, with D uncertain. V was shortened by 3 bases and J by 1 base, with 9 bases between the two germline ends. There are 13 residues in the CDR3. In germline, CDR1 is DFQATT, CDR2 SNEGSKA (reference sequence). The DNA of the CDR3 is TGCAGTGCTAGGTGGGCATTCCAAGAGACCCAGTACTTC. Translation: CSARWAFQETQYF.

This clonotype was seen repeatedly, ten times or more. This chain links TRBV7-2 with TRBJ2-1; 10 bases agree with TRBD1. The ends lost 3 bases at V and 10 bases at J; junction bases unmatched: 9. CDR3 length: 15 amino acids. Germline CDR1 and CDR2: SGHTA and FQGNSA. The CDR3 is CASSFQGQGKSEQFF. The CDR3, as DNA: TGTGCCAGCAGCTTTCAGGGACAGGGGAAGTCGGAGCAGTTCTTC.

The chain joins TRBV4-2 to TRBJ1-3; no definite D call. The CDR3 extends over 18 amino acids. Germline lookup yields CDR1 LGHNA and CDR2 YNFKEQ. Trimming cost V 0 bases and J 1 base, with 16 bases left between them. CDR3 sequence: CASSQDRRADGSGNTIYF. The CDR3 region has the DNA TGTGCCAGCAGCCAAGATAGAAGGGCGGACGGTTCTGGAAACACCATATATTTT.

The chain has TRBV6-6 and TRBJ2-3; D call uncertain. Germline V gene data show CDR1 as MNHNY and CDR2 as SVGAGI (reference sequence). The CDR3 contains 12 residues. V was trimmed by 7 bases and J by 7 bases, leaving 12 bases between them. Here the CDR3 DNA reads TGTGCCAGCACCCCAAGTGAGCATACGCAGTATTTT. Translation gives CASTPSEHTQYF.

The chain joins TRBV20-1 to TRBJ2-3; 9 bases are shared with TRBD1. The V gene's germline CDR1 is DFQATT and CDR2 SNEGSKA (reference sequence). After removal of 2 bases from V and 1 base from J, the junction contained 7 bases not matched to a gene. The CDR3 sequence is 16 residues long. This CDR3 reads CSARNQGQGGTDTQYF. In nucleotides, the CDR3 is TGCAGTGCTAGAAATCAGGGACAGGGTGGCACAGATACGCAGTATTTT.

Ten or more counts support this clonotype. The chain employs TRBV10-3 and TRBJ2-1, with D tentatively TRBD1 or TRBD2 (5 bases each). Germline V gives CDR1 ENHRY, CDR2 SYGVKD. This CDR3 is 13 amino acids long. The V end was cut by 3 bases, the J end by 4 bases, with 7 bases between. This chain's CDR3 is CAISDGGYNEQFF. For the CDR3, the DNA is TGTGCCATCAGTGATGGGGGATACAATGAGCAGTTCTTC.

This clonotype was seen just once. The chain employs TRBV18 and TRBJ2-5; D is perhaps TRBD1 (6 bases). Per the germline V gene, CDR1 is KGHSH and CDR2 is LQKENI. This CDR3 has 12 amino acids. The germline V and J ends were trimmed by 6 bases and 4 bases, with 9 bases remaining between them. The CDR3 region has the DNA TGTGCCAGCTCCATGACAGGAGAGACCCAGTACTTC. Amino acids: CASSMTGETQYF.

The chain is built from TRBV6-1 and TRBJ1-1; 7 positions agree with TRBD1. Trimming cost V 5 bases and J 4 bases; bases outside gene matches: 13. The CDR3 loop spans 16 amino acids. Germline V gene lookup returns CDR1 MNHNS and CDR2 SASEGT. In DNA form, the CDR3 reads TGTGCCAGCAGTCCTTCCGTCAGGGGGAAGGGCACTGAAGCTTTCTTT. Protein sequence: CASSPSVRGKGTEAFF.

This clonotype has only a few counts. V is TRBV5-1 and J is TRBJ1-1; 7 bases map to TRBD1. The ends lost 6 bases at V and 1 base at J; junction bases unmatched: 9. This CDR3 has 15 residues. Per the germline V gene, CDR1 is SGHRS and CDR2 is YFSETQ. CDR3 in DNA: TGCGCCAGCATACGGGACCCAGGGGGGAACACTGAAGCTTTCTTT. Translation gives CASIRDPGGNTEAFF.

The chain links TRBV7-2 to TRBJ2-3; D is perhaps TRBD2 (6 bases). CDR3 length equals 15 residues. The ends were cut back, 5 bases at V and 3 bases at J, with 15 bases in the middle. Germline V gives CDR1 SGHTA, CDR2 FQGNSA. CDR3 amino acids: CASSPQAGLTDTQYF. Written as DNA, the CDR3 is TGTGCCAGCAGCCCCCAGGCGGGACTTACAGATACGCAGTATTTT.

The rearrangement links TRBV24-1 to TRBJ2-3; D could derive from TRBD1 or TRBD2 (5 bases each). Per germline, CDR1 KGHDR and CDR2 SFDVKD. The V and J ends lost 5 bases and 2 bases respectively, with 13 bases between them. CDR3 length: 15 amino acids. The CDR3 DNA is TGTGCCACCAGTGCCACGTCGGGGCCCACAGATACGCAGTATTTT. It translates to CATSATSGPTDTQYF.

This clonotype turned up a few times. V gene TRBV10-3 combines with J gene TRBJ1-4; TRBD1 is a possible D gene (6 bases). The V end was cut by 4 bases, the J end by 5 bases, with 11 bases between. The CDR3 spans 14 residues. Germline CDR1 is ENHRY and CDR2 is SYGVKD. The CDR3 DNA reads as TGTGCCATCAGTGGCGGCAGGGGAAATGAAAAACTGTTTTTT. Encoded protein: CAISGGRGNEKLFF.

The gene calls are TRBV24-1 and TRBJ1-1; no definite D call. This CDR3 has 12 residues. Germline assignment: CDR1 KGHDR and CDR2 SFDVKD. Trimming removed 2 bases from V and 6 bases from J, with 6 bases in between. The CDR3 is CATSDSVSEAFF. Written as DNA, the CDR3 is TGTGCCACCAGTGATTCTGTTTCTGAAGCTTTCTTT.

V usage is TRBV5-1 and J usage is TRBJ2-5; D remains ambiguous. Germline loops: CDR1 SGHRS, CDR2 YFSETQ. The CDR3 extends over 13 amino acids. V was clipped by 4 bases and J by 2 bases, with 9 bases between them. The CDR3 spells CASSRRVQETQYF. The CDR3 DNA reads as TGCGCCAGCAGCAGGAGAGTTCAAGAGACCCAGTACTTC.